This is a list of T cell receptor beta chains from one sample in a study of identical twins. A single record per CDR3 protein comes from TCRdb applying MiXCR to the 5' RACE reads. In the table there are over 200,000 distinct CDR3 sequences, under 12% of which are singletons. Material for sequencing was memory T cells sorted from blood. These receptors came from a man aged 45-60 years in good health. CDR3s include the opening cysteine and the closing phenylalanine or tryptophan. A D gene is named only where the DNA matches it firmly. Rows give clone size only sometimes, using once, few, many, or a class for an expanded clone.

v_gene	j_gene	d_gene	abundance	CDR3nt	CDR3aa
TRBV2	TRBJ2-5	TRBD1	-	TGTGCCAGCATCCAACCGGGACAGATGGAGACCCAGTACTTC	CASIQPGQMETQYF
TRBV5-1	TRBJ2-7	TRBD1	-	TGCGCCAGCAGCTTGGGCACGCAGGGGGATTACGAGCAGTACTTC	CASSLGTQGDYEQYF
TRBV7-9	TRBJ1-1	-	many	TGTGCCAGCAGCTTGGGCATGAACACTGAAGCTTTCTTT	CASSLGMNTEAFF
TRBV18	TRBJ2-7	TRBD1	many	TGTGCCAGCTCACCCAGACAGGGGGTTGACGAGCAGTACTTC	CASSPRQGVDEQYF
TRBV6-5	TRBJ2-3	-	many	TGTGCCAGCAGGACAGGTACAGATACGCAGTATTTT	CASRTGTDTQYF
TRBV29-1	TRBJ2-7	-	-	TGCAGCGTTGCATACAGGGGAGGCGAGCAGTACTTC	CSVAYRGGEQYF
TRBV12-3/TRBV12-4	TRBJ1-1	-	-	TGTGCCAGCAGTGCGATCGGATTCGAAGCTTTCTTT	CASSAIGFEAFF
TRBV5-1	TRBJ1-3	-	many	TGCGCCAGCAGCGAGGCGGCAGGCCGCTCTGGAAACACCATATATTTT	CASSEAAGRSGNTIYF
TRBV20-1	TRBJ2-5	-	many	TGCAGTGCCGGGAATACTCAAGAGACCCAGTACTTC	CSAGNTQETQYF
TRBV12-3/TRBV12-4	TRBJ2-3	-	-	TGTGCCAGCGGAAATACGCGGGCGCAGTATTTT	CASGNTRAQYF
TRBV6-2/TRBV6-3	TRBJ2-7	TRBD1	-	TGTGCCAGCAGCTGGGCAGGGGGCGAGCAGTACTTC	CASSWAGGEQYF
TRBV12-3/TRBV12-4	TRBJ2-7	-	many	TGTGCCAGCAGCCAGGACATGCAAAGCTCCTACGAGCAGTACTTC	CASSQDMQSSYEQYF
TRBV5-5	TRBJ2-7	-	-	TGTGCCAGCAGTACCACCCCCTCCTACGAGCAGTACTTC	CASSTTPSYEQYF
TRBV4-3	TRBJ2-7	TRBD2	few	TGCGCCAGCAGCCAAGACTATATGGCTAGCGGCGAGCAGTACTTC	CASSQDYMASGEQYF
TRBV7-7	TRBJ2-2	-	few	TGTGCCAGCAGCCCAAAGGGGGACACCGGGGAGCTGTTTTTT	CASSPKGDTGELFF
TRBV27	TRBJ1-6	-	few	TGTGCCAGCAGTTTAGTAGGGACCTTCAATTCACCCCTCCACTTT	CASSLVGTFNSPLHF
TRBV12-3/TRBV12-4	TRBJ1-1	TRBD1	many	TGTGCCAGCGGGCAGGGGGCGGAAGCTTTCTTT	CASGQGAEAFF
TRBV20-1	TRBJ1-1	TRBD1	-	TGCAGTGCTAGAACAGGGGACAAAACAGAAGCTTTCTTT	CSARTGDKTEAFF
TRBV2	TRBJ2-2	-	-	TGTGCCAGCTCCTCGGCGGGGCGACAGAACACCGGGGAGCTGTTTTTT	CASSSAGRQNTGELFF
TRBV27	TRBJ2-3	TRBD2	few	TGTGCCAGCAGTTTACGCGGGAGGGTAACAGATACGCAGTATTTT	CASSLRGRVTDTQYF
TRBV11-2	TRBJ1-6	-	-	TGTGCCAGCAGTAGAAGTCGGGGGAATTCACCCCTCCACTTT	CASSRSRGNSPLHF
TRBV20-1	TRBJ2-1	TRBD2	many	TGCAGTGCTAGACTTACTCCGGGACTAGCGGGTGAGCAGTTCTTC	CSARLTPGLAGEQFF
TRBV6-5	TRBJ1-5	-	many	TGTGCCAGCAGTTACGCCTTAGGTGCGGAGCCCCAGCATTTT	CASSYALGAEPQHF
TRBV12-3/TRBV12-4	TRBJ2-7	TRBD1	-	TGTGCCAGCACCGACAGGGATTCCTACGAGCAGTACTTC	CASTDRDSYEQYF
TRBV5-5	TRBJ2-7	TRBD1	many	TGTGCCAGCAGCTTGGTGGCGACAGGGACCCTCTACGAGCAGTACTTC	CASSLVATGTLYEQYF
TRBV11-2	TRBJ2-7	-	-	TGTGCCAGCAGCCCAGGGACCACGGAGCAGTACTTC	CASSPGTTEQYF
TRBV20-1	TRBJ1-1	-	-	TGCAGTGCTAGACGGACAGACACGAACACTGAAGCTTTCTTT	CSARRTDTNTEAFF
TRBV20-1	TRBJ2-3	-	many	TGCAGTGCTAGTAGTAGCGCTGGCACAGATACGCAGTATTTT	CSASSSAGTDTQYF
TRBV19	TRBJ1-5	-	-	TGTGCCAGTAGTGCCCGGCCGCCGGGACTGATCAATCAGCCCCAGCATTTT	CASSARPPGLINQPQHF
TRBV25-1	TRBJ2-2	-	many	TGTGCCAGCAGTGAATCCCGGGAGCTGTTTTTT	CASSESRELFF
TRBV5-1	TRBJ2-7	-	-	TGCGCCAGCAGCTTCCTAGGAGGGGGACGGGACGAGCAGTACTTC	CASSFLGGGRDEQYF
TRBV4-2	TRBJ2-1	-	-	TGTGCCAGCAGCGGAGGGGGGGGAACCTACAATGAGCAGTTCTTC	CASSGGGGTYNEQFF
TRBV12-3/TRBV12-4	TRBJ1-5	-	few	TGTGCCAGCAGCCTCCGGGACGTCCGCAATCAGCCCCAGCATTTT	CASSLRDVRNQPQHF